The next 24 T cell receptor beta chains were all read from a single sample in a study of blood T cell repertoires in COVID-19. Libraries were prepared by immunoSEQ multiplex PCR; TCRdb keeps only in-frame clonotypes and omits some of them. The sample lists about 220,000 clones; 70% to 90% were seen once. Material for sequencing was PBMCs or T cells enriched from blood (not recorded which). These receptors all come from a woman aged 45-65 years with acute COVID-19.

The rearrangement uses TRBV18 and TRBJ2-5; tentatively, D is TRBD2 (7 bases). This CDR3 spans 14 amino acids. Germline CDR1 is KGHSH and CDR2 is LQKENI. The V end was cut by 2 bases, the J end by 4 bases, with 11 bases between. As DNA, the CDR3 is TGTGCCAGCTCACCAGTCGGGGGGCGAGAGACCCAGTACTTC. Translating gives CASSPVGGRETQYF.

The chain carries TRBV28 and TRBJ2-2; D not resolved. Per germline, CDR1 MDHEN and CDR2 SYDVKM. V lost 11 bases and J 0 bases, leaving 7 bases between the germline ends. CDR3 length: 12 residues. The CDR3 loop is CASLSNTGELFF. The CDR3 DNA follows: TGTGCCTCCCTCTCGAACACCGGGGAGCTGTTTTTT.

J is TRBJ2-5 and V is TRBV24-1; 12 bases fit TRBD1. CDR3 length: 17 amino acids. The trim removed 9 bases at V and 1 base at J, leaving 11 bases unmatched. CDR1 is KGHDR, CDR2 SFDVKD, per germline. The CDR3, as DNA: TGTGCCACCGCAAGCCGGGACAGGGGGCGAGGCCAAGAGACCCAGTACTTC. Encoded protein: CATASRDRGRGQETQYF.

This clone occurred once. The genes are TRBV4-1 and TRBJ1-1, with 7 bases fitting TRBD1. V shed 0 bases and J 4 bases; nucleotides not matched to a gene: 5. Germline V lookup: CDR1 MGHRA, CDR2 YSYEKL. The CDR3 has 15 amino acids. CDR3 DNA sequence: TGCGCCAGCAGCCAAGATGCCTCAGGGGGCACTGAAGCTTTCTTT. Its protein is CASSQDASGGTEAFF.

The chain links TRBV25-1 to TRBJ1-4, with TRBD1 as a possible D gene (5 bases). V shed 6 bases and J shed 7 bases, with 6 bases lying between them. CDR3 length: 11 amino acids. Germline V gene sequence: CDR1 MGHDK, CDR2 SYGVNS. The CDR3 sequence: CASRRGEKLFF. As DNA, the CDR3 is TGTGCCAGCAGAAGGGGTGAAAAACTGTTTTTT.

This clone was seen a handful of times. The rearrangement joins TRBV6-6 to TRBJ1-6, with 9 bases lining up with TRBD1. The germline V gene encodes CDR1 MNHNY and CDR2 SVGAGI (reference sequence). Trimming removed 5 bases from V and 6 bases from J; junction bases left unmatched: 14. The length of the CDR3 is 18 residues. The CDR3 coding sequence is TGTGCCAGCAGTCATCCTGGGGGGGGACAGGGACGTAATTCACCCCTCCACTTT. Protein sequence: CASSHPGGGQGRNSPLHF.

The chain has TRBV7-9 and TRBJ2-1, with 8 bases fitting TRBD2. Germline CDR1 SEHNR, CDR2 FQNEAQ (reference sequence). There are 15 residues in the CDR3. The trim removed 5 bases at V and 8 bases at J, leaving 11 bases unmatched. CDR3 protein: CASSPLRTSRDEQFF. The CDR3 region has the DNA TGTGCCAGCAGCCCCTTGCGGACTAGCCGGGATGAGCAGTTCTTC.

The CDR3 DNA is TGTGGGGCCAGGGGGTCGATAAGGGCTGAAGCTTTCTTT. Its protein is CGARGSIRAEAFF. V usage is TRBV28 and J usage is TRBJ1-1, with 7 bases identical to TRBD1. Germline lookup yields CDR1 MDHEN and CDR2 SYDVKM. The CDR3 loop spans 13 amino acids.

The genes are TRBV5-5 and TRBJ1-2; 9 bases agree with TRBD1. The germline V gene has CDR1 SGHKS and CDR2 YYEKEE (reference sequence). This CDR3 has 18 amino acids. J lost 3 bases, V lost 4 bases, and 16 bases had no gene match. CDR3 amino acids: CASSPSPDRGPWYYGYTF. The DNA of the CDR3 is TGTGCCAGCAGCCCCAGCCCGGACAGGGGACCCTGGTACTATGGCTACACCTTC.

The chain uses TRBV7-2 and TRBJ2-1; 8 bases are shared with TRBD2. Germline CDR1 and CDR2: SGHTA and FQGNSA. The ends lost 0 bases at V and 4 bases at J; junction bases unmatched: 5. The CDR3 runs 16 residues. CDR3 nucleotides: TGTGCCAGCAGCTTAGCTGGACTAGCAACGTACAATGAGCAGTTCTTC. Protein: CASSLAGLATYNEQFF.

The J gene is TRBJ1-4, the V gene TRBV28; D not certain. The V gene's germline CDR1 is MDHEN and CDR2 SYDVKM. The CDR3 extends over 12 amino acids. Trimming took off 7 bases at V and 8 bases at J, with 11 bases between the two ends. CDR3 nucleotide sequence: TGTGCCAGCACCCAAGGGAGGGAAAAACTGTTTTTT. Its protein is CASTQGREKLFF.

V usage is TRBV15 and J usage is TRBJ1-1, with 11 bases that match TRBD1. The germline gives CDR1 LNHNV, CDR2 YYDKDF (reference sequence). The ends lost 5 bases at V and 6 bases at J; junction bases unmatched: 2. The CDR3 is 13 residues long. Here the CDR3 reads CATSPDRGPEAFF. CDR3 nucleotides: TGTGCCACCAGCCCGGACAGGGGGCCTGAAGCTTTCTTT.

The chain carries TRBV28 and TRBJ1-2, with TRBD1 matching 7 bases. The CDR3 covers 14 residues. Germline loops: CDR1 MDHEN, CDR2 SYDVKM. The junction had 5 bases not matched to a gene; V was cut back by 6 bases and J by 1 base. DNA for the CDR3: TGTGCCAGCAGCCTGGGACAGCTTAACTATGGCTACACCTTC. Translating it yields CASSLGQLNYGYTF.

This CDR3 is CASSRRQGRPQETQYF. In DNA form, the CDR3 reads TGTGCCAGCAGTCGACGACAGGGGCGGCCCCAAGAGACCCAGTACTTC. The chain joins TRBV27 to TRBJ2-5; 8 nucleotides match TRBD1. J lost 1 base, V lost 5 bases, and 9 bases had no gene match. CDR1 is MNHEY, CDR2 SMNVEV, per germline (reference sequence). This CDR3 region has 16 residues.

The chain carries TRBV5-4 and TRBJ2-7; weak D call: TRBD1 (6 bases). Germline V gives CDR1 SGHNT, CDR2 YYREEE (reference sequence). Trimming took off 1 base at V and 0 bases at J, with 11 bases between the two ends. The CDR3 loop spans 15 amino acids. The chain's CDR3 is CASSLQARGSYEQYF. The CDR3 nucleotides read TGTGCCAGCAGCTTGCAAGCCAGGGGCTCCTACGAGCAGTACTTC. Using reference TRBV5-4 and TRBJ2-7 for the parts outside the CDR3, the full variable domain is ETGVTQSPTHLIKTRGQQVTLRCSSQSGHNTVSWYQQALGQGPQFIFQYYREEENGRGNFPPRFSGLQFPNYSSELNVNALELDDSALYLCASSLQARGSYEQYFGPGTRLTVT.

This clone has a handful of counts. In nucleotides, the CDR3 is TGTGCCAGCACCCCTAGGGGGGGTTATGGCTACACCTTC. Protein product: CASTPRGGYGYTF. V usage is TRBV6-5 and J usage is TRBJ1-2; perhaps TRBD1 as D (6 bases). Deletions cut 7 bases from V and 5 bases from J, with 14 bases between. This CDR3 is built from 13 residues. The V gene's germline CDR1 is MNHEY and CDR2 SVGAGI.

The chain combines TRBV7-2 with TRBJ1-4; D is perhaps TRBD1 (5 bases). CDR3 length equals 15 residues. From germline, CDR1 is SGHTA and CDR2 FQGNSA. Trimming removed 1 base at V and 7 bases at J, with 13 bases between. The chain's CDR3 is CASSLVRQGGEKLFF. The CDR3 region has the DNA TGTGCCAGCAGCTTAGTTCGGCAGGGAGGTGAAAAACTGTTTTTT.

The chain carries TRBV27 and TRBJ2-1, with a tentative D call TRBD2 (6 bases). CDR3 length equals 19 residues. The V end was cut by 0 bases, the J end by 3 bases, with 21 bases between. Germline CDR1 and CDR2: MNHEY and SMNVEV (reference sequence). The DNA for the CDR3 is TGTGCCAGCAGTTTATCGCCCTGGACTAACCCGGATCTCTACAATGAGCAGTTCTTC. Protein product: CASSLSPWTNPDLYNEQFF.

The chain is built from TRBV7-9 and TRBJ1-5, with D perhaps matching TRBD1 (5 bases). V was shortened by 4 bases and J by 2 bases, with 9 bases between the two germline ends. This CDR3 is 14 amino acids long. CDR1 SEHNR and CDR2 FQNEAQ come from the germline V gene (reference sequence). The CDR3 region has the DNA TGTGCCAGCAGCTCGACAGTGGGCAATCAGCCCCAGCATTTT. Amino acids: CASSSTVGNQPQHF.

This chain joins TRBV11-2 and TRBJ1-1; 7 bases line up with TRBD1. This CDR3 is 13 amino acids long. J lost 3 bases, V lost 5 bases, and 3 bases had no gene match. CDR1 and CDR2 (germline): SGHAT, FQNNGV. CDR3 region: CASSIGQDTEAFF. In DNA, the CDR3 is TGTGCCAGCAGCATTGGACAGGACACTGAAGCTTTCTTT.

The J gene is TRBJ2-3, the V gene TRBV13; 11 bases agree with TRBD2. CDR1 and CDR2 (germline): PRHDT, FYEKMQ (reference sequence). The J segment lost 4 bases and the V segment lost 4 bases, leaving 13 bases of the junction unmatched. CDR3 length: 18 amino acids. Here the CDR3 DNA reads TGTGCCAGCAGCTCCAGAATTCCGACTAGCGGGATGGCAGATACGCAGTATTTT. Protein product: CASSSRIPTSGMADTQYF. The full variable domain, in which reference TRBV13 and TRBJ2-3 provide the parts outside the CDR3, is AAGVIQSPRHLIKEKRETATLKCYPIPRHDTVYWYQQGPGQDPQFLISFYEKMQSDKGSIPDRFSAQQFSDYHSELNMSSLELGDSALYFCASSSRIPTSGMADTQYFGPGTRLTVL.

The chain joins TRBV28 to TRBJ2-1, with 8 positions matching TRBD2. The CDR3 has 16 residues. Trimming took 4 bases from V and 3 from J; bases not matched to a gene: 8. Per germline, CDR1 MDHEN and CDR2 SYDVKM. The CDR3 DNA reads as TGTGCCAGCAGTTGGGAGCGGGAGACGCACTACAATGAGCAGTTCTTC. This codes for CASSWERETHYNEQFF.

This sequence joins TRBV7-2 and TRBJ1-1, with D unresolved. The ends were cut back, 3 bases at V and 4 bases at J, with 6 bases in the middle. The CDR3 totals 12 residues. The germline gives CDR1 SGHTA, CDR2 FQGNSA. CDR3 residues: CASSFGFTEAFF. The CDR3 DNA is TGTGCCAGCAGCTTCGGGTTCACTGAAGCTTTCTTT.

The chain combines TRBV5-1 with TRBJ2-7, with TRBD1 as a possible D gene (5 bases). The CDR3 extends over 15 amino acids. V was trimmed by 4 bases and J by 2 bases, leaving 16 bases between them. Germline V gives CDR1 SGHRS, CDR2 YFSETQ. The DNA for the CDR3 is TGCGCCAGCAGCCTTAGGAAACAGGCAACCTACGAGCAGTACTTC. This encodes CASSLRKQATYEQYF.